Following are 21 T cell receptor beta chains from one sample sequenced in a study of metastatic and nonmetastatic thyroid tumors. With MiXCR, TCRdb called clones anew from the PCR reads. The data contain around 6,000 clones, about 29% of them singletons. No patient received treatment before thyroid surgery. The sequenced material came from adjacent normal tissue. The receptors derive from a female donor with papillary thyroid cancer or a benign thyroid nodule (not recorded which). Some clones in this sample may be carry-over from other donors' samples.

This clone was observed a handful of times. This CDR3 reads CASSLKGPPTGDGYTF. CDR3 DNA sequence: TGTGCCAGCAGTTTAAAGGGCCCCCCAACAGGGGACGGCTACACCTTC. The chain couples TRBV12-3 or TRBV12-4 to TRBJ1-2; 7 bases line up with TRBD1. The CDR3 length is 16 residues. V lost 2 bases, J lost 8 bases, and 14 bases stayed unmatched.

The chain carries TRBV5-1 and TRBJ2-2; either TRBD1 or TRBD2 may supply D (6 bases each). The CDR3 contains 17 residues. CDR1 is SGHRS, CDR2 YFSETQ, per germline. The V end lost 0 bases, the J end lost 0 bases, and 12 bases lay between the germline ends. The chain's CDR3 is CASSLGRGLSNTGELFF. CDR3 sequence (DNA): TGCGCCAGCAGCTTGGGCAGGGGACTTTCGAACACCGGGGAGCTGTTTTTT.

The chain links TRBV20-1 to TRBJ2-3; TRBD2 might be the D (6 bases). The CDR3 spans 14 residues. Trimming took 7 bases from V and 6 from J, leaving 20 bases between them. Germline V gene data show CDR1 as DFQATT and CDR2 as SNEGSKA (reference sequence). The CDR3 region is CSVPGGVGRDTQYF. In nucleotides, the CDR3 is TGCAGTGTCCCCGGTGGGGTGGGGAGGGATACGCAGTATTTT.

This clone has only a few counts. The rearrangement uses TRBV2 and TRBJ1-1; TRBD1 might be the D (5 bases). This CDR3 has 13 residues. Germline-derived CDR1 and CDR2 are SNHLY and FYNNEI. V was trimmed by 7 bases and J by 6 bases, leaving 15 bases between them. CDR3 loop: CASTFGTDPEAFF. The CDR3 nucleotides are TGTGCCAGCACCTTCGGGACTGATCCTGAAGCTTTCTTT.

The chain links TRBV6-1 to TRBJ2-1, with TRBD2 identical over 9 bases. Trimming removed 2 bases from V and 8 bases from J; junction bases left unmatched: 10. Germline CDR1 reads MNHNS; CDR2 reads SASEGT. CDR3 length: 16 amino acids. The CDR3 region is CASSEYRAGGGDEQFF. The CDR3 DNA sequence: TGTGCCAGCAGTGAATATCGAGCGGGGGGCGGCGATGAGCAGTTCTTC.

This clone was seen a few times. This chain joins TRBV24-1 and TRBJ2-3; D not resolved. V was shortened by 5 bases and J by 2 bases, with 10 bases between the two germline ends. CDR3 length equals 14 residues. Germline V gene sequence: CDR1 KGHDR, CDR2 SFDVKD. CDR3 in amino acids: CATSGARDTDTQYF. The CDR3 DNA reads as TGTGCCACCAGTGGGGCTAGAGACACAGATACGCAGTATTTT.

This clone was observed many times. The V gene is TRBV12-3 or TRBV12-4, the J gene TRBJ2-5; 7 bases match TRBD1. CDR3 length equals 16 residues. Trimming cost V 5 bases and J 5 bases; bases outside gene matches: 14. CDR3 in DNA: TGTGCCAGCAGTCATGGGAAGAGGGGGCGAGGGGAGACCCAGTACTTC. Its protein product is CASSHGKRGRGETQYF.

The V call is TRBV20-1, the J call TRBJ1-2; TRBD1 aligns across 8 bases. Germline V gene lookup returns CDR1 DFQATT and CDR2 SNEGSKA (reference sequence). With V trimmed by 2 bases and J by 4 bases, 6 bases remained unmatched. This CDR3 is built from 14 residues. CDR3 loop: CSARKGTGTYGYTF. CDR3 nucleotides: TGCAGTGCTAGAAAGGGGACAGGAACCTATGGCTACACCTTC.

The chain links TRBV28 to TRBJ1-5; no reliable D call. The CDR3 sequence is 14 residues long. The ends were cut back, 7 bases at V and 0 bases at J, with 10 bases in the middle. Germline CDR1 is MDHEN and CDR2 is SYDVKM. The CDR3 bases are TGTGCCAGCACCCCGGACTATAGCAATCAGCCCCAGCATTTT. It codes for CASTPDYSNQPQHF.

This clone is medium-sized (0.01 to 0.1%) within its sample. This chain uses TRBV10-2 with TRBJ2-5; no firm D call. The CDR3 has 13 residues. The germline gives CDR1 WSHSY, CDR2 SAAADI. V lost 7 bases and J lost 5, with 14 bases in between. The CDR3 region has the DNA TGCGCCAGCACCGTCAGTGGGGTGGAGACCCAGTACTTC. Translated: CASTVSGVETQYF.

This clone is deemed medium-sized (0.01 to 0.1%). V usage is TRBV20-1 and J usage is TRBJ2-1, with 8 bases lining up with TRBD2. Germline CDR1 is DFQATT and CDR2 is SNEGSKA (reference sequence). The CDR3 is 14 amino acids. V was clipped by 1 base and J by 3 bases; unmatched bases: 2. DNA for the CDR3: TGCAGTGCTAGAGCGGGACTAGACTACAATGAGCAGTTCTTC. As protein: CSARAGLDYNEQFF.

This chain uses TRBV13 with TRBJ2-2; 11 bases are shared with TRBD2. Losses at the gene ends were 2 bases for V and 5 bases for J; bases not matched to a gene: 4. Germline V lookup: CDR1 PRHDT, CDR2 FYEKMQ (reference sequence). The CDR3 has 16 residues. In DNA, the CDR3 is TGTGCCAGCAGCTTAACTAGCGGGGGAAAAACCGGGGAGCTGTTTTTT. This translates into CASSLTSGGKTGELFF.

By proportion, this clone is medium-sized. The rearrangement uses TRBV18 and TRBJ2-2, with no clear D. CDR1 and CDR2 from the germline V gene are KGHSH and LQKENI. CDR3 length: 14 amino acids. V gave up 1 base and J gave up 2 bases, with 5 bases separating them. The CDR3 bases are TGTGCCAGCTCACCACGGGGTAACACCGGGGAGCTGTTTTTT. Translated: CASSPRGNTGELFF.

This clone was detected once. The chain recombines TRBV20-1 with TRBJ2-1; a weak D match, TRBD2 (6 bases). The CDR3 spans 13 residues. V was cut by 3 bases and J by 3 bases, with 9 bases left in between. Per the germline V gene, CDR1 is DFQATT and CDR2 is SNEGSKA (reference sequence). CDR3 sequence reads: CSASPDYYNEQFF. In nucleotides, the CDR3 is TGCAGTGCTAGTCCGGACTACTACAATGAGCAGTTCTTC.

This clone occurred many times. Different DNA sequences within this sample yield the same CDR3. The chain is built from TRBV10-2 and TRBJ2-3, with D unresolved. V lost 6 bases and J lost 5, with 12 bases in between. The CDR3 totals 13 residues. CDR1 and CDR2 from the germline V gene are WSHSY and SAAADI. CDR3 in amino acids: CASSPFSLDTQYF. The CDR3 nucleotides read TGCGCCAGCAGCCCATTTTCCTTAGATACGCAGTATTTT.

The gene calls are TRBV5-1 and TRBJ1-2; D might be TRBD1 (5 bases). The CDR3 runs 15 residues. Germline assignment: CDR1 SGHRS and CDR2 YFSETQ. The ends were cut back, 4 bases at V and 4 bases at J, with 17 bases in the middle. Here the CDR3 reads CASSPPGFGGYGYTF. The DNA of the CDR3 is TGCGCCAGCAGCCCTCCGGGGTTCGGGGGCTATGGCTACACCTTC.

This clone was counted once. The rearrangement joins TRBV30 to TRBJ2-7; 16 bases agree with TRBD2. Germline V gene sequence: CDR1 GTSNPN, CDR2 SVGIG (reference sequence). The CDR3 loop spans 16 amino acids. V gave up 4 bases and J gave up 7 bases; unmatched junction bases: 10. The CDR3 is CAWTPGLAGGPGEQYF. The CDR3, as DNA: TGTGCCTGGACCCCGGGACTAGCGGGAGGGCCAGGGGAGCAGTACTTC.

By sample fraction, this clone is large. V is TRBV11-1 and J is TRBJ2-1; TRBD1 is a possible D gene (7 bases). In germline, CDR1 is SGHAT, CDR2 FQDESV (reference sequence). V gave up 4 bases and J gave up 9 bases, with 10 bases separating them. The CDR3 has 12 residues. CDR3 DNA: TGTGCCAGCAGCTCCCAGGGGGGTGAGCAGTTCTTC. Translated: CASSSQGGEQFF.

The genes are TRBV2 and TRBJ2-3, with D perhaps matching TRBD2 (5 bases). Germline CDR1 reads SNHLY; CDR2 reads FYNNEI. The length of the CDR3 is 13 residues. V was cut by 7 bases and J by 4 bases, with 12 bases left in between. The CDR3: CASTGRAADTQYF. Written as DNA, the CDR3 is TGTGCCAGCACGGGAAGGGCCGCAGATACGCAGTATTTT.

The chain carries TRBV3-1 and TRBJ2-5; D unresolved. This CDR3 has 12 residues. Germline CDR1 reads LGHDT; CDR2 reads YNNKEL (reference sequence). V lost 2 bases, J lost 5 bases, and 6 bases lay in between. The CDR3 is CASSQQLETQYF. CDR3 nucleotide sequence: TGTGCCAGCAGCCAACAATTGGAGACCCAGTACTTC.

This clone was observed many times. The CDR3 reads CASSLTAQGDIQYF. DNA of the CDR3: TGTGCCAGCAGCTTAACAGCCCAGGGTGACATTCAGTACTTC. V gene TRBV7-3 combines with J gene TRBJ2-4, with D possibly TRBD1 on 5 matching bases. The V gene lost 0 bases and the J gene lost 8 bases, with 11 bases spanning the gap. From germline, CDR1 is SGHTA and CDR2 FQGTGA. This CDR3 comprises 14 residues.